These T cell receptor beta chains were read from a single sample in a study of CD8+CD57+ T cells in acquired aplastic anemia. TCRdb reprocessed the reads via MiXCR and lists one record per CDR3 protein. This sample has about 100,000 distinct CDR3 sequences, with 50% to 65% found just once. The sequenced sample was sorted CD4+, CD8+, or CD8+CD57+ T cells (not recorded which) from PBMCs. The receptors were gathered from a human donor in good health, serving as a control. Both conserved end residues are part of each CDR3. The order of the fields is D gene, CDR3 length, J gene, V gene, clone size, CDR3 protein. D genes are given only for firm matches. Only part of the rows carry a size: once, few, many, or a class if the clone is expanded.

D: TRBD1; length: 11; J: TRBJ2-7; V: TRBV3-1; size: many; CDR3: CASRGGHEQYF
D: NA; length: 14; J: TRBJ1-6; V: TRBV5-1; size: NA; CDR3: CASSLKGENSPLHF
D: NA; length: 12; J: TRBJ2-7; V: TRBV15; size: NA; CDR3: CAISDGSYEQYF
D: TRBD1; length: 14; J: TRBJ2-1; V: TRBV7-3; size: many; CDR3: CASSPGTGNNEQFF
D: NA; length: 12; J: TRBJ1-2; V: TRBV7-9; size: many; CDR3: CASSPTGYGYTF
D: TRBD1; length: 11; J: TRBJ2-1; V: TRBV25-1; size: once; CDR3: CAISSGTGQVF
D: NA; length: 13; J: TRBJ2-7; V: TRBV3-2; size: many; CDR3: CASSQDVAYEQYF
D: NA; length: 13; J: TRBJ2-2; V: TRBV7-9; size: NA; CDR3: CASSLGAPGELFF
D: TRBD1; length: 14; J: TRBJ2-7; V: TRBV10-3; size: NA; CDR3: CATYSPGQGERPYF
D: NA; length: 17; J: TRBJ1-5; V: TRBV19; size: many; CDR3: CASSITSSGYSNQPQHF
D: NA; length: 13; J: TRBJ1-1; V: TRBV30; size: NA; CDR3: CAWSVQGSSEAFF
D: TRBD1; length: 15; J: TRBJ2-7; V: TRBV9; size: once; CDR3: CASSVGGTGSHEQYF
D: TRBD1; length: 13; J: TRBJ2-3; V: TRBV20-1; size: NA; CDR3: CSARGQITDTQYF
D: NA; length: 13; J: TRBJ2-7; V: TRBV6-1; size: many; CDR3: CASSEQGPYEQYF
D: NA; length: 13; J: TRBJ1-2; V: TRBV6-5; size: many; CDR3: CASSYGGSDGYTF
D: NA; length: 12; J: TRBJ2-7; V: TRBV29-1; size: once; CDR3: CSATGPVYEQYF
D: TRBD2; length: 17; J: TRBJ2-7; V: TRBV25-1; size: NA; CDR3: CASRYSPLAGGTYEQYF
D: NA; length: 11; J: TRBJ1-1; V: TRBV19; size: many; CDR3: CASSLGSEAFF
D: TRBD2; length: 14; J: TRBJ2-7; V: TRBV20-1; size: NA; CDR3: CSAGLGTSAYEQYF
D: NA; length: 16; J: TRBJ2-7; V: TRBV6-5; size: NA; CDR3: CASSFGSGLGSYEQYF
D: NA; length: 15; J: TRBJ1-1; V: TRBV2; size: NA; CDR3: CASRGGRTVNTEAFF
D: NA; length: 11; J: TRBJ2-4; V: TRBV19; size: NA; CDR3: CASSGGFPQYF
D: NA; length: 14; J: TRBJ1-1; V: TRBV14; size: many; CDR3: CASSQDHFLPEAFF
D: TRBD1; length: 15; J: TRBJ2-7; V: TRBV5-6; size: NA; CDR3: CASSYVRTGVDEQYF
D: NA; length: 17; J: TRBJ2-3; V: TRBV25-1; size: NA; CDR3: CASSSPGGDTSTDTQYF
D: NA; length: 13; J: TRBJ1-1; V: TRBV5-4; size: few; CDR3: CASSFPPGNEAFF
D: TRBD1; length: 16; J: TRBJ2-7; V: TRBV2; size: many; CDR3: CASSDPLRDRPYEQYF
D: TRBD1; length: 15; J: TRBJ2-1; V: TRBV25-1; size: once; CDR3: CASSGRGLSYNEQFF
D: NA; length: 14; J: TRBJ1-5; V: TRBV30; size: many; CDR3: CAWSDRRSGGPQHF
D: TRBD2; length: 14; J: TRBJ2-5; V: TRBV19; size: NA; CDR3: CATTSGIPQETQYF
D: NA; length: 15; J: TRBJ2-7; V: TRBV19; size: NA; CDR3: CASRETGSGAYEQYF
D: TRBD1; length: 13; J: TRBJ2-7; V: TRBV2; size: NA; CDR3: CASSWDRDDEQYF
D: NA; length: 16; J: TRBJ1-2; V: TRBV19; size: NA; CDR3: CASSIAFSPTQWGYTF
D: NA; length: 12; J: TRBJ2-7; V: TRBV7-9; size: once; CDR3: CASSLDYHEQYF
D: NA; length: 12; J: TRBJ2-7; V: TRBV10-3; size: NA; CDR3: CAISDPRYEQYF
D: NA; length: 13; J: TRBJ1-1; V: TRBV10-2; size: NA; CDR3: CASQITELAEAFF
D: TRBD2; length: 16; J: TRBJ2-1; V: TRBV7-3; size: many; CDR3: CASSLVGGGATNEQFF